These T cell receptor beta chains were read from a single sample in a study of radiotherapy plus CTLA-4 blockade in lung cancer. Method: immunoSEQ multiplex PCR; TCRdb's copy keeps in-frame clones and lacks some. The repertoire holds approximately 97,000 clones, with 83% as singletons. The sample was peripheral blood, taken from a patient treated with radiotherapy plus ipilimumab. These receptors came from a human donor with non-small cell lung cancer who had stable disease on radiotherapy plus ipilimumab. CDR3s include the opening cysteine and the closing phenylalanine or tryptophan. A D gene is named only where the DNA matches it firmly. For some rows the clone size is stated as once, few or many, or as a class when expanded; others skip it.

V	J	size	D	length	CDR3	DNA
TRBV5-4	TRBJ2-7	NA	TRBD1	16	CASSLGAGTGAYEQYF	TGTGCCAGCAGCTTGGGGGCCGGGACAGGGGCCTACGAGCAGTACTTC
TRBV7-7	TRBJ1-1	NA	NA	15	CASSLLPTGNTEAFF	TGTGCTAGCAGCTTATTGCCGACGGGGAACACTGAAGCTTTCTTT
TRBV10-1	TRBJ2-1	once	TRBD2	16	CASSSPSGGTLGEQFF	TGCGCCAGCAGCTCCCCTAGCGGGGGGACCTTGGGGGAGCAGTTCTTC
TRBV29-1	TRBJ2-7	few	TRBD2	13	CSASGGGSYEQYF	TGCAGCGCTTCGGGGGGGGGCTCCTACGAGCAGTACTTC
TRBV27	TRBJ1-1	once	NA	16	CASSLSRQAIGTEAFF	TGTGCCAGCAGTTTATCCAGACAGGCAATCGGCACTGAAGCTTTCTTT
TRBV6-6	TRBJ2-5	NA	NA	14	CASREGGDSETQYF	TGTGCCAGCAGGGAAGGGGGGGACTCGGAGACCCAGTACTTC
TRBV28	TRBJ2-7	NA	TRBD2	15	CASNPGLAYPYEQYF	TGTGCCAGCAATCCGGGACTAGCATATCCCTACGAGCAGTACTTC
TRBV19	TRBJ1-6	NA	TRBD1	17	CASSSSGTGIKNSPLHF	TGTGCCAGTAGTTCCTCCGGGACAGGGATCAAGAATTCACCCCTCCACTTT
TRBV19	TRBJ2-7	NA	NA	12	CASSGQGFPQYF	TGTGCCAGTAGTGGGCAGGGATTCCCTCAGTACTTC
TRBV5-1	TRBJ2-3	NA	NA	11	CASTSTDTQYF	TGCGCCAGCACCAGCACAGATACGCAGTATTTT
TRBV6-5	TRBJ2-2	NA	NA	12	CASDRGTGELFF	TGTGCCAGCGACAGAGGAACCGGGGAGCTGTTTTTT
TRBV5-1	TRBJ2-7	NA	NA	11	CASSLRYEQYF	TGCGCCAGCAGCTTGAGGTACGAGCAGTACTTC
TRBV6-5	TRBJ1-2	NA	TRBD1	13	CASSRGQAAGYTF	TGTGCCAGCAGTAGGGGACAGGCGGCCGGCTACACCTTC
TRBV19	TRBJ1-6	NA	NA	12	CASSRRGSPLHF	TGTGCCAGTAGTAGGAGGGGTTCACCCCTCCACTTT
TRBV10-1	TRBJ2-2	NA	NA	14	CASSVGGATGELFF	TGCGCCAGCAGTGTAGGAGGGGCTACCGGGGAGCTGTTTTTT
TRBV18	TRBJ1-1	NA	NA	18	CASSPIEPGPIMNTEAFF	TGTGCCAGCTCACCTATCGAACCGGGACCGATCATGAACACTGAAGCTTTCTTT
TRBV10-1	TRBJ2-2	NA	TRBD2	16	CASSDFGGGNTGELFF	TGCGCCAGCAGTGATTTTGGCGGGGGGAACACCGGGGAGCTGTTTTTT
TRBV5-1	TRBJ2-7	once	TRBD2	15	CASSVAGGMEDEQYF	TGCGCCAGCAGCGTAGCGGGAGGGATGGAGGACGAGCAGTACTTC
TRBV28	TRBJ1-4	NA	NA	15	CASSLQFPFGEKLFF	TGTGCCAGCAGTTTACAATTCCCGTTCGGGGAAAAACTGTTTTTT
TRBV6-5	TRBJ1-4	NA	NA	14	CASSSPAGREKLFF	TGTGCCAGCAGTTCGCCCGCGGGGCGGGAAAAACTGTTTTTT